A single sample is the source of the 23 T cell receptor beta chains below, sequenced in a study of neurological immune-mediated disorders. TCRdb recomputed calls from the 5' RACE reads with MiXCR, one row per CDR3 protein. Of about 66,000 distinct CDR3 sequences listed, nearly 3.5% are singletons. What was sequenced was PBMCs. These receptors were collected from a man between 40 and 49 years old with multiple sclerosis.

This clonotype was counted only a few times. A much larger clone differs from this one at a single base, so this may be a read error. V gene TRBV20-1 combines with J gene TRBJ1-4, with D possibly matching TRBD1 (6 bases). The CDR3 spans 13 residues. The V gene's germline CDR1 is DFQATT and CDR2 SNEGSKA (reference sequence). The ends were cut back, 7 bases at V and 4 bases at J, with 13 bases in the middle. CDR3 nucleotide sequence: TGCAGTGACATGGACAGTCGTAATGAAAAACTGTTTTTT. Translated, it gives CSDMDSRNEKLFF.

The genes are TRBV7-2 and TRBJ2-2, with 7 nucleotides matching TRBD2. CDR1 is SGHTA, CDR2 FQGNSA, per germline. The V segment lost 0 bases and the J segment 4 bases; nucleotides outside the gene matches: 2. This CDR3 is built from 15 residues. CDR3 nucleotides: TGTGCCAGCAGCTTAGCTAGCGGGCGCACCGGGGAGCTGTTTTTT. Its protein is CASSLASGRTGELFF.

This clonotype was recorded many times. The V call is TRBV5-1, the J call TRBJ2-5, with D possibly matching TRBD1 (5 bases). This CDR3 spans 13 amino acids. V was cut by 3 bases and J by 3 bases, with 9 bases left in between. From germline, CDR1 is SGHRS and CDR2 YFSETQ. The CDR3 DNA sequence: TGCGCCAGCAGCTGGGGCGGTGAAGAGACCCAGTACTTC. It is translated as CASSWGGEETQYF.

This clonotype showed up many times. The chain carries TRBV6-6 and TRBJ2-7; 8 bases are a match to TRBD1. Per germline, CDR1 MNHNY and CDR2 SVGAGI (reference sequence). The CDR3 length is 15 residues. J lost 2 bases, V lost 5 bases, and 8 bases had no gene match. The CDR3 coding sequence is TGTGCCAGCAGTCAACGGACAGGGCCCACCTACGAGCAGTACTTC. It codes for CASSQRTGPTYEQYF.

At least ten counts were recorded for this clonotype. The DNA for the CDR3 is TGTGCCAGCAGCCAGACAGGGAGGGACGAGCAGTACTTC. This encodes CASSQTGRDEQYF. The chain is built from TRBV7-9 and TRBJ2-7, with D possibly being TRBD1 or TRBD2 (7 bases each). Trimming shortened V by 5 bases and J by 5 bases, and 13 bases separated the two germline ends. CDR1 is SEHNR and CDR2 is FQNEAQ in the germline V gene (reference sequence). This CDR3 has 13 amino acids.

Here the CDR3 reads CSVEDLLDRGYGNTIYF. The DNA for the CDR3 is TGCAGCGTTGAAGATCTTCTGGACAGGGGCTATGGAAACACCATATATTTT. V is TRBV29-1 and J is TRBJ1-3, with 9 bases fitting TRBD1. The CDR3 loop spans 17 amino acids. Trimming took 0 bases from V and 3 from J; bases not matched to a gene: 9. In germline, CDR1 is SQVTM, CDR2 ANQGSEA.

This clonotype appeared many times. The J gene is TRBJ1-5, the V gene TRBV9, with D hard to call. Deletions cut 0 bases from V and 6 bases from J, with 7 bases between. The CDR3 has 13 residues. The germline V gene encodes CDR1 SGDLS and CDR2 YYNGEE. This CDR3 reads CASSVEGGQPQHF. CDR3 nucleotide sequence: TGTGCCAGCAGCGTAGAAGGAGGTCAGCCCCAGCATTTT.

This clonotype was seen at least ten times. The chain joins TRBV29-1 to TRBJ1-1; 7 bases map to TRBD1. The ends lost 6 bases at V and 0 bases at J; junction bases unmatched: 10. Germline V CDR1 and CDR2: SQVTM, ANQGSEA. The CDR3 sequence is 15 residues long. CDR3 region: CSVAQGWGMNTEAFF. The CDR3 nucleotides read TGCAGCGTCGCACAGGGGTGGGGCATGAACACTGAAGCTTTCTTT.

For this clonotype: Given a much more abundant clone one base away, this may be a read error. The gene calls are TRBV6-1 and TRBJ2-7; no clear D gene. The CDR3 extends over 13 amino acids. V lost 4 bases to trimming and J lost 6 bases, with 13 bases between them. The germline gives CDR1 MNHNS, CDR2 SASEGT. This CDR3 reads CASSGPYSTEQYF. The CDR3 nucleotides read TGTGCCAGCAGTGGTCCCTATAGCACCGAGCAGTACTTC.

This clonotype was seen many times. The V call is TRBV5-5, the J call TRBJ2-5; D gene uncertain. Germline assignment: CDR1 SGHKS and CDR2 YYEKEE (reference sequence). The germline V and J ends were trimmed by 0 bases and 5 bases, with 5 bases remaining between them. The CDR3 is 12 amino acids. The CDR3 coding sequence is TGTGCCAGCAGCTTGGGGGTGGAGACCCAGTACTTC. As protein: CASSLGVETQYF.

There are many counts of this clonotype. V gene TRBV6-5 combines with J gene TRBJ1-1, with no clear D. The V end was cut by 6 bases, the J end by 0 bases, with 14 bases between. The CDR3 totals 15 residues. CDR1 and CDR2 (germline): MNHEY, SVGAGI. The CDR3 loop is CASSPNSFMNTEAFF. In DNA form, the CDR3 reads TGTGCCAGCAGCCCGAACTCTTTTATGAACACTGAAGCTTTCTTT.

This clonotype has at least ten counts. The chain uses TRBV20-1 and TRBJ1-1, with 9 bases lining up with TRBD1. Germline loops: CDR1 DFQATT, CDR2 SNEGSKA (reference sequence). The V segment lost 2 bases and the J segment 6 bases; nucleotides outside the gene matches: 7. This CDR3 comprises 14 residues. The CDR3 DNA is TGCAGTGCTAGATCCGGACAGGGGAAAGCTGAAGCTTTCTTT. This sequence encodes CSARSGQGKAEAFF.

This clonotype was recorded many times. The gene calls are TRBV5-1 and TRBJ2-5; D may be TRBD1 (6 bases). V gave up 3 bases and J gave up 1 base, with 13 bases separating them. The CDR3 extends over 15 amino acids. Germline values: CDR1 SGHRS, CDR2 YFSETQ. This CDR3 reads CASSYGTPSQETQYF. CDR3 nucleotide sequence: TGCGCCAGCAGCTATGGGACACCATCCCAAGAGACCCAGTACTTC.

This clonotype has at least ten counts. This chain connects TRBV20-1 to TRBJ1-5, with TRBD1 as a possible D gene (6 bases). The CDR3 is made up of 13 amino acids. V lost 2 bases and J lost 3, with 8 bases in between. CDR1 and CDR2 from the germline V gene are DFQATT and SNEGSKA (reference sequence). DNA of the CDR3: TGCAGTGCTAGACGGGACAACAATCAGCCCCAGCATTTT. Protein product: CSARRDNNQPQHF.

This clonotype came up many times. The V call is TRBV12-3 or TRBV12-4, the J call TRBJ2-1; no firm D call. V shed 7 bases and J shed 7 bases, with 17 bases lying between them. This CDR3 contains 14 residues. The CDR3 loop reads CASTPAPLGNEQFF. The DNA of the CDR3 is TGTGCCAGCACCCCGGCTCCTTTAGGGAATGAGCAGTTCTTC.

Ten or more counts support this clonotype. The chain employs TRBV20-1 and TRBJ1-1; D is possibly TRBD1 (5 bases). This CDR3 has 14 amino acids. V shed 3 bases and J shed 4 bases, with 15 bases lying between them. The V gene's germline CDR1 is DFQATT and CDR2 SNEGSKA (reference sequence). CDR3 DNA sequence: TGCAGTGCTAGTGCTGCCGTCGGGGGCACTGAAGCTTTCTTT. Its protein product is CSASAAVGGTEAFF.

This clonotype was observed many times. The chain combines TRBV10-3 with TRBJ1-1; D is undetermined. The CDR3 extends over 16 amino acids. The V end was cut by 3 bases, the J end by 4 bases, with 18 bases between. CDR1 and CDR2 (germline): ENHRY, SYGVKD. The CDR3 DNA reads as TGTGCCATCAGTGACCCCGGTGGACTGAATCCCACTGAAGCTTTCTTT. As protein: CAISDPGGLNPTEAFF.

This clonotype was seen many times. J is TRBJ1-2 and V is TRBV6-5; possibly TRBD1 for D (6 bases). The V gene's germline CDR1 is MNHEY and CDR2 SVGAGI. CDR3 length: 13 amino acids. The V and J ends lost 6 bases and 3 bases respectively, with 11 bases between them. This CDR3 reads CASSQGQHYGYTF. The CDR3 DNA reads TGTGCCAGCAGCCAAGGACAGCACTATGGCTACACCTTC.

This clonotype was observed at least ten times. The rearrangement links TRBV7-2 to TRBJ2-2; D tentatively fits TRBD1 or TRBD2 (6 bases each). CDR1 is SGHTA and CDR2 is FQGNSA in the germline V gene. Trimming shortened V by 2 bases and J by 4 bases, and 11 bases separated the two germline ends. The CDR3 has 15 residues. DNA for the CDR3: TGTGCCAGCAGCTTAAAAGGAGGGGGCACCGGGGAGCTGTTTTTT. This codes for CASSLKGGGTGELFF. Combining the CDR3 with reference TRBV7-2 and TRBJ2-2 gives the whole variable domain GAGVSQSPSNKVTEKGKDVELRCDPISGHTALYWYRQSLGQGLEFLIYFQGNSAPDKSGLPSDRFSAERTGGSVSTLTIQRTQQEDSAVYLCASSLKGGGTGELFFGEGSRLTVL.

At least ten counts were recorded for this clonotype. The genes are TRBV20-1 and TRBJ2-3; D is possibly TRBD2 (5 bases). Trimming pared 0 bases from V and 4 bases from J, leaving 14 bases between. This CDR3 region has 15 residues. Germline CDR1 DFQATT, CDR2 SNEGSKA (reference sequence). In DNA form, the CDR3 reads TGCAGTGCTAGAGAGAAAGGGCTAGCAGCAGATACGCAGTATTTT. This encodes CSAREKGLAADTQYF.

This clonotype was recorded a few times. This chain uses TRBV27 with TRBJ2-2, with unresolved D. CDR1 and CDR2 (germline): MNHEY, SMNVEV (reference sequence). This CDR3 spans 13 amino acids. V lost 0 bases to trimming and J lost 3 bases, with 2 bases between them. CDR3 protein: CASSLSHTGELFF. As DNA, the CDR3 is TGTGCCAGCAGTTTATCACACACCGGGGAGCTGTTTTTT.

The sample holds many counts of this clonotype. The chain recombines TRBV6-2 or TRBV6-3 with TRBJ1-1, with D tentatively TRBD1 (5 bases). V was pared by 6 bases and J by 6 bases, with 17 bases between. Germline CDR1 is MNHEY and CDR2 is SVGEGT. The CDR3 is made up of 14 amino acids. The CDR3 spells CASSNPQGRAEAFF. The DNA of the CDR3 is TGTGCCAGCAGCAACCCCCAGGGACGGGCTGAAGCTTTCTTT.

This clonotype has ten or more counts. The gene calls are TRBV20-1 and TRBJ1-3, with TRBD1 matching 7 bases. V dropped 3 bases and J dropped 2; count of bases not matched to a gene: 7. The CDR3 has 15 amino acids. Germline CDR1 reads DFQATT; CDR2 reads SNEGSKA (reference sequence). The CDR3 loop is CSARGQFGTGNTIYF. Here the CDR3 DNA reads TGCAGTGCTAGGGGACAGTTCGGTACTGGAAACACCATATATTTT.